The text below deals with one T cell receptor (beta chain). No antigen is known for it. Expressed TCRB transcripts were sequenced because the isolated RNA had all been reverse transcribed beforehand. Clones were sequenced by immunoSEQ multiplex PCR, and TCRdb holds only the in-frame ones, with some missing. The sample yields some 330,000 clones, over 10% seen once. The data stem from a study of beta chain features in type 1 diabetes. Study-level results: TCRB repertoires of naive, central memory and Treg cells appeared more similar among patients than among healthy donors. Among patients with Type 1 diabetes, TCRB CDR3s were moderately but significantly shorter in every one of the four CD4+ subsets. High TCR expression in some cells could lead to their over-representation in cDNA sequencing. A possible short-template PCR bias applies equally to patients and controls.

Staining for CD45RO/CCR7/CD25/CD127/CD95/CD27 allowed sorting of CD4+ naive, central memory, regulatory and stem cell-like memory cells. CDR1 and CDR2 from the germline V gene are LNHDA and SQIVND (reference sequence). Trimming removed 1 base from V and 0 bases from J, with 7 bases in between. The CDR3 extends over 15 amino acids. The sample was naive CD4+ T cells from blood. The clonotype was recovered from a woman aged 18-30 years with type 1 diabetes. The rearrangement links TRBV19 to TRBJ1-5; a weak D match, TRBD1 (5 bases). CDR3 sequence: CASSIGTPSNQPQHF. In DNA, the CDR3 is TGTGCCAGTAGTATAGGGACACCTAGCAATCAGCCCCAGCATTTT.